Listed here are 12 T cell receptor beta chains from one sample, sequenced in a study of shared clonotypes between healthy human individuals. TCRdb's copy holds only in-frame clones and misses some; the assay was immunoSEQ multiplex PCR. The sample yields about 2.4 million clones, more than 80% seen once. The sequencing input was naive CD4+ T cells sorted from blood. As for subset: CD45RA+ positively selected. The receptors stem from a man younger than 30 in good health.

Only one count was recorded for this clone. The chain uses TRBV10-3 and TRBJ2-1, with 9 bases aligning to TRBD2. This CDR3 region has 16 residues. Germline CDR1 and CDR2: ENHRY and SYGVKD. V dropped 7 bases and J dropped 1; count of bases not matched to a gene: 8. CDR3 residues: CAIKASSGSSYNEQFF. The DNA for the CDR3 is TGTGCCATCAAAGCGAGTAGCGGGAGTTCCTACAATGAGCAGTTCTTC.

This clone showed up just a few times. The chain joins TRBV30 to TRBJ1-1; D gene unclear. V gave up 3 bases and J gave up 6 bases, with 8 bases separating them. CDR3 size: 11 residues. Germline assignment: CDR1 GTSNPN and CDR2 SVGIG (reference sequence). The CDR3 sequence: CAWRRSSEAFF. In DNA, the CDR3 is TGTGCCTGGAGAAGGTCTTCTGAAGCTTTCTTT.

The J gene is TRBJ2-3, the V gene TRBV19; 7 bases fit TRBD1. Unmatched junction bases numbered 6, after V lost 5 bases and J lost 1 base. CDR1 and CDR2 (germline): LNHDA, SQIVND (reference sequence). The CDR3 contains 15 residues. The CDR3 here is CASSLGGPGTDTQYF. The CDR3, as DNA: TGTGCCAGTAGTTTAGGGGGCCCGGGCACAGATACGCAGTATTTT.

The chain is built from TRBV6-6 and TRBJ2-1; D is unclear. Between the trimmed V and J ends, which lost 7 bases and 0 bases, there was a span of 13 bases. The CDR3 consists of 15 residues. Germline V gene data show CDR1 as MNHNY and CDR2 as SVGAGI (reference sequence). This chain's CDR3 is CASTRFQSSYNEQFF. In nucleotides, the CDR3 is TGTGCCAGCACCCGTTTCCAGAGCTCCTACAATGAGCAGTTCTTC.

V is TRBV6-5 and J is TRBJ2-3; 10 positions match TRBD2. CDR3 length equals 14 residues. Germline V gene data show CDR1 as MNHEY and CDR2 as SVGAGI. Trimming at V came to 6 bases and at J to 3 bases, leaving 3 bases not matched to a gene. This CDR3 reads CASRPSGRTDTQYF. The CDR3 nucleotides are TGTGCCAGCAGACCTAGCGGGAGAACAGATACGCAGTATTTT.

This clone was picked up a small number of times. The CDR3 DNA is TGTGCCACCCCTAGGGGGGGTTCACCCCTCCACTTT. Its protein product is CATPRGGSPLHF. The rearrangement joins TRBV19 to TRBJ1-6; weak D call: TRBD1 (6 bases). Trimming stripped 10 bases from V and 9 bases from J, with 13 bases between. CDR3 length: 12 amino acids. The germline gives CDR1 LNHDA, CDR2 SQIVND (reference sequence).

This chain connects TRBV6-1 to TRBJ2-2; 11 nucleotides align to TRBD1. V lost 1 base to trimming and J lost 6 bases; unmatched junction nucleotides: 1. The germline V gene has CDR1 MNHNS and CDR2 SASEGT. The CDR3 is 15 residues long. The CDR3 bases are TGTGCCAGCAGTGAAGAGGGACAGGGGGCCGGGGAGCTGTTTTTT. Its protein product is CASSEEGQGAGELFF.

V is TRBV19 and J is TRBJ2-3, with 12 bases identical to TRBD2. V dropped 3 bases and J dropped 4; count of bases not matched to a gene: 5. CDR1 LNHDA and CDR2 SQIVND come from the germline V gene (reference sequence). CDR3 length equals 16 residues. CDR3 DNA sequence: TGTGCCAGTAGTATTCTAGCGGGAGGGGGCGCAGATACGCAGTATTTT. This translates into CASSILAGGGADTQYF.

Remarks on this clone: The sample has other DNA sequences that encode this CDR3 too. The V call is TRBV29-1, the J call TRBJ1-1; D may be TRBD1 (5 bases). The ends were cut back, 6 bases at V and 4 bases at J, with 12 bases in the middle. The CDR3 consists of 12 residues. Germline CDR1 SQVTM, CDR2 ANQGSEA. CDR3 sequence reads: CSVGRGSTEAFF. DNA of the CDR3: TGCAGCGTGGGAAGGGGAAGCACTGAAGCTTTCTTT.

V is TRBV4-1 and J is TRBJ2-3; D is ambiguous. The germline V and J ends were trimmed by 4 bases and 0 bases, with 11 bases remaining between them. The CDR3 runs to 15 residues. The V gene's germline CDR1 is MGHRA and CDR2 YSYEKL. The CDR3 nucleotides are TGCGCCAGCAGCCCCCGCACAGACAGCACAGATACGCAGTATTTT. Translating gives CASSPRTDSTDTQYF.

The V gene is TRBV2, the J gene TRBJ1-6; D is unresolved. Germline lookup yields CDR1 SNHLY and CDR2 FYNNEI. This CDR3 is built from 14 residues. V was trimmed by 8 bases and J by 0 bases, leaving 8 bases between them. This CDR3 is CASLRSSYNSPLHF. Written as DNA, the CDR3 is TGTGCCAGCCTCCGGAGCTCCTATAATTCACCCCTCCACTTT.

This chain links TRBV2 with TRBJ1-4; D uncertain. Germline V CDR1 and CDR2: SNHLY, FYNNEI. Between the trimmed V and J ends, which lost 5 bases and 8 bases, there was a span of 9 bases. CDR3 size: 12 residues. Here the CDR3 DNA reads TGTGCCAGCAGTCCCCAATGGGAAAAACTGTTTTTT. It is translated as CASSPQWEKLFF.